This TCR beta chain was recovered during a study of T cells in Graves' hyperthyroidism and ophthalmopathy. Study as a whole: The authors collected peripheral blood at initial diagnosis, before any treatment.

The CDR3 is made up of 14 amino acids. Trimming left V 4 bases short and J 3 bases short, with 9 bases between. From germline, CDR1 is SEHNR and CDR2 FQNEAQ (reference sequence). Diagnosis rested on symptoms, serum thyroxine and TRAb, thyroid ultrasound, and orbital computed tomography. Using around 10 ml of fresh peripheral blood, PBMCs were prepared. TCR beta CDR3 sequences were amplified from RNA transcripts. The HTBI primer set drove a first-round RT-PCR of the TCR CDR3. TCRdb fed the multiplex PCR reads into MiXCR, producing one record per CDR3 protein. Here the sample spans around 600,000 distinct CDR3 sequences, around 16% being singletons.

The chain couples TRBV7-9 to TRBJ1-4; no clear D. The clonotype originates from a woman aged 40 to 50 with Graves' ophthalmopathy. Sequencing input: blood. The CDR3 is CASSWREPNEKLFF. The CDR3 DNA sequence: TGTGCCAGCAGCTGGAGAGAGCCTAATGAAAAACTGTTTTTT.